The next 25 T cell receptor beta chains were all read from a single sample in a study of blood T cell repertoires in COVID-19. The method was immunoSEQ multiplex PCR; TCRdb's version includes in-frame clones alone and lacks a portion of them. The sample holds about 160,000 clones, about 87% seen once. The sequenced material came from peripheral blood. The receptors originated from a woman in her 70s with COVID-19, enrolled during active disease.

The chain recombines TRBV6-2 or TRBV6-3 with TRBJ2-7; D may be TRBD2 (5 bases). From germline, CDR1 is MNHEY and CDR2 SVGEGT. Trimming removed 4 bases at V and 5 bases at J, with 18 bases between. This CDR3 has 15 residues. This CDR3 is CASSSAGVRWDEQYF. The CDR3 DNA is TGTGCCAGCAGTTCAGCCGGGGTGCGATGGGACGAGCAGTACTTC.

The rearrangement uses TRBV7-8 and TRBJ1-1, with D possibly TRBD1 on 5 matching bases. The CDR3 has 15 residues. Germline V CDR1 and CDR2: SGHVS, FQNEAQ. V was shortened by 5 bases and J by 1 base, with 14 bases between the two germline ends. CDR3 loop: CASSPPTVTNTEAFF. CDR3 nucleotides: TGTGCCAGCAGCCCCCCGACAGTTACGAACACTGAAGCTTTCTTT. Full variable domain (outside the CDR3, taken from reference TRBV7-8 and TRBJ1-1): GAGVSQSPRYKVAKRGQDVALRCDPISGHVSLFWYQQALGQGPEFLTYFQNEAQLDKSGLPSDRFFAERPEGSVSTLKIQRTQQEDSAVYLCASSPPTVTNTEAFFGQGTRLTVV.

V is TRBV28 and J is TRBJ1-4; D possibly corresponds to TRBD1 (5 bases). The length of the CDR3 is 15 residues. Germline CDR1 is MDHEN and CDR2 is SYDVKM. The V and J ends lost 7 bases and 3 bases respectively, with 15 bases between them. CDR3 region: CASTGRGSANEKLFF. Here the CDR3 DNA reads TGTGCCAGCACCGGTCGGGGGTCGGCTAATGAAAAACTGTTTTTT.

The gene calls are TRBV7-2 and TRBJ1-6; D gene uncertain. This CDR3 region has 14 residues. The germline V and J ends were trimmed by 4 bases and 8 bases, with 12 bases remaining between them. The germline CDR1 and CDR2 sequences are SGHTA and FQGNSA. CDR3 bases: TGTGCCAGCAGCTCCGTCCGGGAAGATTCACCCCTCCACTTT. Translating gives CASSSVREDSPLHF.

The chain recombines TRBV6-1 with TRBJ1-1; D may be TRBD1 (5 bases). Trimming took 2 bases from V and 5 from J, leaving 18 bases between them. Germline CDR1 reads MNHNS; CDR2 reads SASEGT. The CDR3 has 16 residues. CDR3 coding DNA: TGTGCCAGCAGTGAACCCTATCAGGGCGGAGAGACTGAAGCTTTCTTT. It codes for CASSEPYQGGETEAFF.

The rearrangement uses TRBV2 and TRBJ1-5; 8 bases are shared with TRBD1. The length of the CDR3 is 13 residues. V trimming: 8 bases; J trimming: 9 bases; junction bases outside the gene matches: 9. Germline V lookup: CDR1 SNHLY, CDR2 FYNNEI. The CDR3 bases are TGTGCCAGCGGACAGGGAAGCTCCCGGCCCCAGCATTTT. Protein product: CASGQGSSRPQHF.

The chain joins TRBV19 to TRBJ2-5; possible D gene TRBD1, 5 bases. The germline V gene encodes CDR1 LNHDA and CDR2 SQIVND (reference sequence). The CDR3 runs to 14 residues. With 6 bases removed from V and 4 bases from J, the gap between germline ends came to 15 bases. The CDR3 here is CASSPQMGPETQYF. CDR3 DNA: TGTGCCAGTAGCCCCCAAATGGGGCCAGAGACCCAGTACTTC.

CDR3 amino acids: CASRGGQGVGGYTF. The DNA for the CDR3 is TGTGCCAGCAGGGGGGGACAGGGGGTCGGCGGCTACACCTTC. The chain carries TRBV28 and TRBJ1-2, with 11 bases lining up with TRBD1. V was clipped by 6 bases and J by 8 bases; unmatched bases: 8. Germline loops: CDR1 MDHEN, CDR2 SYDVKM. This CDR3 has 14 residues.

This clone has just one count. The chain uses TRBV5-8 and TRBJ2-2; TRBD1 matches at 8 bases. CDR3 length: 15 amino acids. J gave up 2 bases and V 4 bases, and 4 bases lay outside the gene matches. Germline V CDR1 and CDR2: SGHTS, YDEGEE. The CDR3 bases are TGTGCCAGCAGCCCCAGGGGGCTCAACACCGGGGAGCTGTTTTTT. This translates into CASSPRGLNTGELFF.

On this clone: The junction shows a germline mismatch at one end, possibly a read error. The chain is built from TRBV7-2 and TRBJ1-4; D possibly corresponds to TRBD1 (6 bases). The CDR3 loop spans 15 amino acids. Looked up from germline, CDR1 is SGHTA and CDR2 is FQGNSA. CDR3 coding DNA: TGTGCTAGCAGCTTAACAGGGCATTCAAATGAAAAACTGTTTTTT. The encoded protein is CASSLTGHSNEKLFF.

The chain's CDR3 is CASSPVQASYNSPLHF. For the CDR3, the DNA is TGCGCCAGCAGCCCGGTCCAGGCTTCCTATAATTCACCCCTCCACTTT. The chain combines TRBV5-1 with TRBJ1-6; D gene uncertain. The germline V gene has CDR1 SGHRS and CDR2 YFSETQ. The CDR3 has 16 amino acids. Trimming removed 4 bases from V and 1 base from J, with 12 bases in between.

This chain links TRBV7-2 with TRBJ2-3; 9 bases are a match to TRBD1. The V segment lost 5 bases and the J segment 5 bases; nucleotides outside the gene matches: 11. The CDR3 loop spans 16 amino acids. CDR1 is SGHTA and CDR2 is FQGNSA in the germline V gene. As DNA, the CDR3 is TGTGCCAGCAGCGCAACCTTACAGGGGGCGAAAGATACGCAGTATTTT. It encodes CASSATLQGAKDTQYF.

This sequence joins TRBV2 and TRBJ1-2; D is perhaps TRBD1 (5 bases). Between the trimmed V and J ends, which lost 4 bases and 2 bases, there was a span of 17 bases. CDR1 is SNHLY and CDR2 is FYNNEI in the germline V gene. The CDR3 extends over 16 amino acids. As DNA, the CDR3 is TGTGCCAGCAGTGTCGGCAGGGTTGGTGAGAACTATGGCTACACCTTC. It specifies CASSVGRVGENYGYTF. Supplemented by reference TRBV2 and TRBJ1-2, the full variable domain reads EPEVTQTPSHQVTQMGQEVILRCVPISNHLYFYWYRQILGQKVEFLVSFYNNEISEKSEIFDDQFSVERPDGSNFTLKIRSTKLEDSAMYFCASSVGRVGENYGYTFGSGTRLTVV.

This clone was seen once. The CDR3 bases are TGTGCCAGCAGTGATACGGGTTTTTCCTATGGCTACACCTTC. This gives the protein CASSDTGFSYGYTF. The rearrangement joins TRBV6-1 to TRBJ1-2; D gene uncertain. CDR1 MNHNS and CDR2 SASEGT come from the germline V gene. V gave up 3 bases and J gave up 4 bases, with 12 bases separating them. The CDR3 sequence is 14 residues long.

The chain carries TRBV2 and TRBJ2-5; 8 bases are shared with TRBD1. The junction had 11 bases not matched to a gene; V was cut back by 4 bases and J by 4 bases. Per the germline V gene, CDR1 is SNHLY and CDR2 is FYNNEI. The CDR3 extends over 16 amino acids. The CDR3 DNA follows: TGTGCCAGCAGTGTGCAGGGGGCGCGCCCCGGAGAGACCCAGTACTTC. This sequence encodes CASSVQGARPGETQYF.

The rearrangement uses TRBV6-5 and TRBJ1-2; 7 bases map to TRBD1. The CDR3 runs 13 residues. V lost 9 bases to trimming and J lost 0 bases; unmatched junction nucleotides: 4. Germline CDR1 is MNHEY and CDR2 is SVGAGI. DNA of the CDR3: TGTGCCAGTAGGACAGGTCCTAACTATGGCTACACCTTC. This encodes CASRTGPNYGYTF.

This clone occurred once. The V gene is TRBV19, the J gene TRBJ1-1; 10 nucleotides align to TRBD1. V shed 5 bases and J 4 bases; nucleotides not matched to a gene: 4. Germline-derived CDR1 and CDR2 are LNHDA and SQIVND (reference sequence). The CDR3 loop spans 14 amino acids. The CDR3 nucleotides read TGTGCCAGTAGTGACAGGGGGCTTGGCACTGAAGCTTTCTTT. Amino acids: CASSDRGLGTEAFF. Based on the CDR3 plus reference TRBV19 and TRBJ1-1, the full variable domain is DGGITQSPKYLFRKEGQNVTLSCEQNLNHDAMYWYRQDPGQGLRLIYYSQIVNDFQKGDIAEGYSVSREKKESFPLTVTSAQKNPTAFYLCASSDRGLGTEAFFGQGTRLTVV.

The chain recombines TRBV19 with TRBJ1-6; no reliable D call. Germline V gene data show CDR1 as LNHDA and CDR2 as SQIVND (reference sequence). This CDR3 has 14 residues. The ends were cut back, 3 bases at V and 10 bases at J, with 13 bases in the middle. The CDR3 loop reads CASSITGVASPLHF. The CDR3 DNA reads as TGTGCCAGTAGTATCACCGGGGTTGCGTCACCCCTCCACTTT.

The V and J genes are TRBV4-1 and TRBJ1-2; 7 nucleotides agree with TRBD1. Per the germline V gene, CDR1 is MGHRA and CDR2 is YSYEKL. The V segment lost 4 bases and the J segment 6 bases; nucleotides outside the gene matches: 8. This CDR3 contains 14 residues. CDR3 sequence: CASSRQGRQDGYTF. The CDR3 nucleotides read TGCGCCAGCAGCCGACAGGGAAGACAAGATGGCTACACCTTC.

The V call is TRBV5-1, the J call TRBJ1-2, with 7 positions matching TRBD1. Trimming removed 4 bases from V and 6 bases from J; junction bases left unmatched: 6. The germline V gene encodes CDR1 SGHRS and CDR2 YFSETQ. The CDR3 has 13 residues. The CDR3 coding sequence is TGCGCCAGCAGCCCGGGACAGCACCATGGCTACACCTTC. Translation gives CASSPGQHHGYTF.

The CDR3 here is CSVVLSEKLFF. The CDR3 DNA follows: TGCAGCGTTGTTCTCTCTGAAAAACTGTTTTTT. This chain links TRBV29-1 with TRBJ1-4; no definite D call. Between the trimmed V and J ends, which lost 4 bases and 7 bases, there was a span of 7 bases. The length of the CDR3 is 11 residues. CDR1 and CDR2 from the germline V gene are SQVTM and ANQGSEA.

This chain links TRBV5-5 with TRBJ1-2, with a weak D call TRBD1 (5 bases). Trimming left V 0 bases short and J 2 bases short, with 8 bases between. The CDR3 loop spans 14 amino acids. Looked up from germline, CDR1 is SGHKS and CDR2 is YYEKEE (reference sequence). CDR3: CASSLESGNYGYTF. The CDR3 DNA follows: TGTGCCAGCAGCTTGGAGTCAGGGAACTATGGCTACACCTTC.

The genes are TRBV2 and TRBJ2-1; D gene unclear. The CDR3 length is 11 residues. The ends were cut back, 4 bases at V and 10 bases at J, with 8 bases in the middle. CDR1 and CDR2 (germline): SNHLY, FYNNEI. CDR3 sequence reads: CASSVKREQFF. CDR3 bases: TGTGCCAGCAGTGTTAAACGGGAGCAGTTCTTC.

The rearrangement uses TRBV5-1 and TRBJ1-4; tentatively, D is TRBD1 (5 bases). Trimming took 3 bases from V and 8 from J, leaving 14 bases between them. Germline assignment: CDR1 SGHRS and CDR2 YFSETQ. This CDR3 has 14 residues. The CDR3 bases are TGCGCCAGCAGCTCCGGACAAAACGCGGAAAAACTGTTTTTT. Amino acids: CASSSGQNAEKLFF.

The gene calls are TRBV2 and TRBJ1-1; maybe TRBD1 (5 bases). CDR1 and CDR2 from the germline V gene are SNHLY and FYNNEI. The CDR3 extends over 13 amino acids. The V gene lost 5 bases and the J gene lost 5 bases, with 12 bases spanning the gap. CDR3 DNA sequence: TGTGCCAGCAGTTCCCAGGGAGGTACTGAAGCTTTCTTT. The encoded protein is CASSSQGGTEAFF.